The 13 T cell receptor beta chains below were found in one sample sequenced in a study of graft-versus-host responses after intestinal transplantation. Profiled with immunoSEQ multiplex PCR; TCRdb holds only in-frame clones, not every one. Of fewer than 120,000 clones in the sample, over 85% were seen once. No antigen has been identified for these receptors. Sequencing was performed on unstimulated CD8+ T cells sorted from spleen or lymph node cells, taken before intestinal transplant. The receptors were sampled from a human donor who received an intestinal transplant.

The V and J genes are TRBV7-9 and TRBJ2-5; a weak D match, TRBD2 (5 bases). In germline, CDR1 is SEHNR, CDR2 FQNEAQ (reference sequence). The V end lost 4 bases, the J end lost 4 bases, and 13 bases lay between the germline ends. The CDR3 has 14 amino acids. CDR3 DNA sequence: TGTGCCAGCAGCTCCAATAGGGAGCGAGAGACCCAGTACTTC. Translated, it gives CASSSNRERETQYF.

This rearrangement joins TRBV6-1 to TRBJ2-7; no firm D call. This CDR3 has 13 residues. Deletions cut 8 bases from V and 5 bases from J, with 16 bases between. Per germline, CDR1 MNHNS and CDR2 SASEGT. The CDR3, as DNA: TGTGCCAGCCTACTCAGACATACCCACGAGCAGTACTTC. Translation gives CASLLRHTHEQYF.

This chain joins TRBV6-5 and TRBJ1-1; no clear D gene. The CDR3 loop spans 13 amino acids. Germline V gene lookup returns CDR1 MNHEY and CDR2 SVGAGI. V lost 3 bases, J lost 4 bases, and 9 bases lay in between. As DNA, the CDR3 is TGTGCCAGCAGTTATGGAGGGCCCACTGAAGCTTTCTTT. This encodes CASSYGGPTEAFF.

This clone was found once. The chain is built from TRBV27 and TRBJ1-2; the D is unclear. V was cut by 4 bases and J by 3 bases, with 15 bases left in between. From germline, CDR1 is MNHEY and CDR2 SMNVEV (reference sequence). The CDR3 is 15 residues long. CDR3 coding DNA: TGTGCCAGCAGTTCCCCCGGCAGCCTACACTATGGCTACACCTTC. The encoded protein is CASSSPGSLHYGYTF.

This clone appeared a single time. In nucleotides, the CDR3 is TGTGCCAGCAGGATACTAGCGGGAGAGCCAGATACGCAGTATTTT. Translated, it gives CASRILAGEPDTQYF. The chain employs TRBV27 and TRBJ2-3; 11 bases are shared with TRBD2. CDR3 length equals 15 residues. In germline, CDR1 is MNHEY, CDR2 SMNVEV (reference sequence). Trimming cost V 6 bases and J 4 bases; bases outside gene matches: 6.

The chain uses TRBV18 and TRBJ2-7; tentative D call: TRBD1 (5 bases). CDR1 KGHSH and CDR2 LQKENI come from the germline V gene. V gave up 3 bases and J gave up 0 bases, with 9 bases separating them. This CDR3 is 14 amino acids long. DNA of the CDR3: TGTGCCAGCTCACCCCCGGACAACTCCTACGAGCAGTACTTC. Translated, it gives CASSPPDNSYEQYF.

The chain employs TRBV27 and TRBJ2-5; TRBD2 matches at 10 bases. Germline V gene sequence: CDR1 MNHEY, CDR2 SMNVEV (reference sequence). This CDR3 is 16 amino acids long. The ends lost 7 bases at V and 7 bases at J; junction bases unmatched: 15. The CDR3 DNA sequence: TGTGCCAGCACCCCCCTAACGGCTAGCGGGGGCGGGACCCAGTACTTC. Its protein product is CASTPLTASGGGTQYF.

The chain has TRBV11-2 and TRBJ2-3; TRBD1 aligns across 7 bases. The junction had 14 bases not matched to a gene; V was cut back by 5 bases and J by 6 bases. The length of the CDR3 is 16 residues. Germline lookup yields CDR1 SGHAT and CDR2 FQNNGV. The CDR3 is CASSPRTGVSLDTQYF. The CDR3 DNA sequence: TGTGCCAGCAGCCCTCGGACAGGAGTCAGTTTGGATACGCAGTATTTT.

This clone turned up a few times. The chain combines TRBV28 with TRBJ1-5; D may be TRBD1 (6 bases). From germline, CDR1 is MDHEN and CDR2 SYDVKM. V lost 6 bases to trimming and J lost 2 bases, with 14 bases between them. The CDR3 extends over 15 amino acids. The CDR3 is CASRRQNRGNQPQHF. Written as DNA, the CDR3 is TGTGCCAGCAGGCGACAGAACAGGGGCAATCAGCCCCAGCATTTT.

The genes are TRBV5-6 and TRBJ1-1; D possibly corresponds to TRBD1 (5 bases). Germline V lookup: CDR1 SGHDT, CDR2 YYEEEE. Trimming cost V 6 bases and J 5 bases, with 17 bases left between them. The CDR3 length is 14 residues. The CDR3: CASTLGEGLTEAFF. In DNA, the CDR3 is TGTGCCAGCACCCTAGGGGAGGGGTTGACTGAAGCTTTCTTT.

The chain is built from TRBV28 and TRBJ2-7, with D possibly being TRBD2 (5 bases). The CDR3 extends over 14 amino acids. CDR1 is MDHEN, CDR2 SYDVKM, per germline. The V gene lost 6 bases and the J gene lost 1 base, with 13 bases spanning the gap. The CDR3 nucleotides are TGTGCCAGCAGGGACTTGGACGGATCCTACGAGCAGTACTTC. It codes for CASRDLDGSYEQYF.

The chain uses TRBV16 and TRBJ1-6; 7 positions match TRBD1. This CDR3 region has 15 residues. Germline CDR1 KGHSY, CDR2 FQNENV. V lost 2 bases and J lost 5; bases outside the gene matches: 3. The CDR3 is CASSQGTVDNSPLHF. The CDR3 DNA is TGTGCCAGCAGCCAAGGGACAGTCGATAATTCACCCCTCCACTTT.

This rearrangement joins TRBV2 to TRBJ1-2; 7 bases are shared with TRBD1. CDR3 length: 14 residues. Trimming took 4 bases from V and 4 from J; bases not matched to a gene: 6. Germline V lookup: CDR1 SNHLY, CDR2 FYNNEI. For the CDR3, the DNA is TGTGCCAGCAGTGGGCAGGGGGTGGGCTATGGCTACACCTTC. Encoded protein: CASSGQGVGYGYTF.